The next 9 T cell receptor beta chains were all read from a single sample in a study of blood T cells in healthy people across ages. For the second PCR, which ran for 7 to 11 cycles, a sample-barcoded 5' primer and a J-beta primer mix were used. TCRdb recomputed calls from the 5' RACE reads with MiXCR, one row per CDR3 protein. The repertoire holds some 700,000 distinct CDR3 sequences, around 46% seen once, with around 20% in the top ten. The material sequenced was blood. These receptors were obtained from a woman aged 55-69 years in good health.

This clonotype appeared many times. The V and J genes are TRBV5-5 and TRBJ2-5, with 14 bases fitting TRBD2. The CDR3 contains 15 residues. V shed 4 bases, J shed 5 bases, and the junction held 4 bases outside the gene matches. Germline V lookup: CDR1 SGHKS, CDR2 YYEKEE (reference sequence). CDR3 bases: TGTGCCAGCAGCCCGACTAGCGGGGGGGCGGAGACCCAGTACTTC. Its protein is CASSPTSGGAETQYF.

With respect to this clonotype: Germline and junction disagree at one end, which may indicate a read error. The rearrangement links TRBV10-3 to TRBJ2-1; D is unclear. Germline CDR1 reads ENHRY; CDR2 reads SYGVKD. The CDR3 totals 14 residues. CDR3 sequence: CAIRESNNYNEQFF. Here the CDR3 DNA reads TGTGCCATCAGGGAGTCGAATAACTACAATGAGCAGTTCTTC.

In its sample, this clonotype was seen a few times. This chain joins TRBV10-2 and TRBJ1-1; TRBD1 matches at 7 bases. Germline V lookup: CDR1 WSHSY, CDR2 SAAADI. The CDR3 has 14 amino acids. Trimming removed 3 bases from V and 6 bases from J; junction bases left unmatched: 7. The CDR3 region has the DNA TGCGCCAGCAGTGAACAGGGGACGGCCGCTGAAGCTTTCTTT. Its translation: CASSEQGTAAEAFF.

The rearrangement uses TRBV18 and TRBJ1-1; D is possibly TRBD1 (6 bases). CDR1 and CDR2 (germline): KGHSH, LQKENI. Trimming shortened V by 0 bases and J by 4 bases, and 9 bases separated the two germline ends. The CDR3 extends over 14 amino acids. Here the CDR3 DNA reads TGTGCCAGCTCACCACCGGGGGCAGGCACTGAAGCTTTCTTT. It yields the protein CASSPPGAGTEAFF.

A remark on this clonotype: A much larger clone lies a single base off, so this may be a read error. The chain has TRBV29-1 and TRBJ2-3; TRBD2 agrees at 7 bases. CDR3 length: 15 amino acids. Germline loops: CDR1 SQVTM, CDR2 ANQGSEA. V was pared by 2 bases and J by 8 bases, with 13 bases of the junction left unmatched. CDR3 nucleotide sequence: TGCAGCGTTGAAACCGGGACTACCTCGGAGGGTACGCAGTATTTT. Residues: CSVETGTTSEGTQYF.

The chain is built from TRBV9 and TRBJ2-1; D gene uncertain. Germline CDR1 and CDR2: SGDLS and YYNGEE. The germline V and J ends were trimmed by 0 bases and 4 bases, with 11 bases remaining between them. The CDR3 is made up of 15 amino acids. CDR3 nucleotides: TGTGCCAGCAGCGTAGAAGAGTTACCGTACAATGAGCAGTTCTTC. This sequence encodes CASSVEELPYNEQFF.

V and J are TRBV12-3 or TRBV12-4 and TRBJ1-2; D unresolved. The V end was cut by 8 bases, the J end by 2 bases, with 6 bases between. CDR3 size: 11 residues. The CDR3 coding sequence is TGTGCCAGCCTATTGAACTATGGCTACACCTTC. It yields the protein CASLLNYGYTF.

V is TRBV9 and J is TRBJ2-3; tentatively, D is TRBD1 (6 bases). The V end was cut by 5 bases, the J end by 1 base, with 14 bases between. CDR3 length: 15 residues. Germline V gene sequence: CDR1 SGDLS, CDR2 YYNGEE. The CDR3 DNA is TGTGCCAGCAGTGCAAGGCGACAGGGCACAGATACGCAGTATTTT. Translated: CASSARRQGTDTQYF.

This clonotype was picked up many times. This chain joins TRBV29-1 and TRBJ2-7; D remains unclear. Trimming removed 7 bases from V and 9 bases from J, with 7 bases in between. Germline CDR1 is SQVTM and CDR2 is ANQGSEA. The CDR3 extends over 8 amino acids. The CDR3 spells CSESGQYF. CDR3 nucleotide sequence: TGCAGCGAATCCGGGCAGTACTTC.